The sequence of this TCR beta chain was determined in a study of T cells in women clearing cervical HPV infection. Study summary: HLA type could not be excluded as a confounder.

Method: immunoSEQ multiplex PCR; TCRdb's copy keeps in-frame clones and lacks some. In total, the table holds roughly 45,000 clones. HPV was found by MY09/MY11 PCR and dot-blot genotyping. General study findings and limits: T-cell numbers per sample were unknown and may explain richness differences.

Germline V gene data show CDR1 as DFQATT and CDR2 as SNEGSKA (reference sequence). This CDR3 comprises 15 residues. As to this clone: Antigen: not known. The sequenced fragment ends 3 residues before the CDR3 boundary, so the rest is inferred from the germline J gene.

The specimen was blood buffy coat. The source of this sequence is a woman aged 18-70 years with a cervical HPV16 infection that either progressed to CIN3+ or cleared (not recorded which). V and J are TRBV20-1 and TRBJ2-2; 8 positions match TRBD1. This chain's CDR3 is CSASGTGSGNSPLFF. The part of the CDR3 DNA that was read is TGCAGTGCTAGCGGGACAGGATCGGGTAATTCACCG.